This is a list of T cell receptor beta chains from one sample in a study of a mutant IDH1 vaccine in newly diagnosed glioma. For these TCRs, the target antigens are not known. Some clones are missing from TCRdb's copy, which holds only in-frame ones; the method was immunoSEQ multiplex PCR. The table records around 31,000 clones, roughly 56% of them present only once. The sample in question was PBMCs, obtained from a glioma patient whose treatment included an IDH1 peptide vaccine. Receptors originate from a woman under 30 with glioma. CDR3s include the opening cysteine and the closing phenylalanine or tryptophan. Each record gives: D gene, J gene, clone size, V gene, CDR3 protein, CDR3 DNA. The D gene is left open where the match is weak. Only some rows state a clone size, as once, few, many or a class for expanded clones.

D: .; J: TRBJ1-6; size: few; V: TRBV19; CDR3: CASSISADNSPLHF; DNA: TGTGCCAGTAGTATATCTGCAGACAATTCACCCCTCCACTTT
D: .; J: TRBJ2-1; size: few; V: TRBV9; CDR3: CASSARDSAYNEQFF; DNA: TGTGCCAGCAGCGCGCGGGACAGCGCCTACAATGAGCAGTTCTTC
D: .; J: TRBJ1-6; size: .; V: TRBV5-6; CDR3: CASSLAHDNSPLHF; DNA: TGTGCCAGCAGCTTGGCCCACGATAATTCACCCCTCCACTTT
D: .; J: TRBJ1-1; size: .; V: TRBV7-8; CDR3: CASSGPGGNTEAFF; DNA: TGTGCCAGCAGCGGCCCCGGGGGAAACACTGAAGCTTTCTTT
D: TRBD1; J: TRBJ1-3; size: .; V: TRBV10-3; CDR3: CAAKQGKGTIYF; DNA: TGTGCCGCCAAACAGGGGAAGGGCACCATATATTTT
D: .; J: TRBJ1-4; size: few; V: TRBV10-3; CDR3: CAISGTDWGGKLFF; DNA: TGTGCCATCAGTGGGACGGATTGGGGTGGAAAACTGTTTTTT
D: TRBD2; J: TRBJ2-3; size: once; V: TRBV29-1; CDR3: CSVEDFPRNGGGTDTQYF; DNA: TGCAGCGTTGAAGATTTCCCCCGGAACGGGGGGGGCACAGATACGCAGTATTTT
D: .; J: TRBJ2-1; size: once; V: TRBV11-2; CDR3: CASSFAYNEQFF; DNA: TGTGCCAGCAGCTTCGCATACAATGAGCAGTTCTTC
D: .; J: TRBJ2-3; size: .; V: TRBV29-1; CDR3: CSVTRGDTQYF; DNA: TGCAGCGTGACAAGGGGGGATACGCAGTATTTT
D: .; J: TRBJ2-1; size: once; V: TRBV14; CDR3: CASSPRWGSGYNEQFF; DNA: TGTGCCAGCAGCCCCCGTTGGGGGTCCGGCTACAATGAGCAGTTCTTC
D: .; J: TRBJ1-5; size: few; V: TRBV12-5; CDR3: CASGSTEQPQHF; DNA: TGTGCTAGTGGTTCCACCGAACAGCCCCAGCATTTT
D: .; J: TRBJ1-2; size: .; V: TRBV7-8; CDR3: CASSHRDTSYGYTF; DNA: TGTGCCAGCAGCCACCGGGACACTTCCTATGGCTACACCTTC
D: .; J: TRBJ2-1; size: .; V: TRBV19; CDR3: CASSPEEFYNEQFF; DNA: TGTGCCAGTAGTCCGGAGGAATTCTACAATGAGCAGTTCTTC
D: TRBD1; J: TRBJ2-3; size: .; V: TRBV6-4; CDR3: CASSEGTGGADTQYF; DNA: TGTGCCAGCAGTGAAGGGACAGGGGGCGCAGATACGCAGTATTTT
D: .; J: TRBJ2-4; size: once; V: TRBV11-3; CDR3: CASSFGNIQYF; DNA: TGTGCCAGCAGCTTCGGGAACATTCAGTACTTC
D: .; J: TRBJ2-2; size: few; V: TRBV7-2; CDR3: CASSLSLTGELFF; DNA: TGTGCCAGCAGCTTAAGTCTCACCGGGGAGCTGTTTTTT
D: .; J: TRBJ2-1; size: .; V: TRBV18; CDR3: CASSPPSRLSHNEQFF; DNA: TGTGCCAGCTCACCACCGTCCAGGCTTTCCCACAATGAGCAGTTCTTC
D: .; J: TRBJ2-7; size: once; V: TRBV7-8; CDR3: CASSLGAGSSYEQYF; DNA: TGTGCCAGCAGCTTAGGGGCGGGATCCTCCTACGAGCAGTACTTC
D: .; J: TRBJ1-3; size: .; V: TRBV6-1; CDR3: CASRLIGGNTIYF; DNA: TGTGCCAGCAGGTTAATCGGTGGAAACACCATATATTTT
D: TRBD1; J: TRBJ1-2; size: .; V: TRBV10-3; CDR3: CAISKPGDSQNYGYTF; DNA: TGTGCCATCAGCAAACCCGGGGACAGTCAGAACTATGGCTACACCTTC
D: .; J: TRBJ2-5; size: .; V: TRBV7-2; CDR3: CASGLETQYF; DNA: TGTGCCAGCGGATTGGAGACCCAGTACTTC
D: .; J: TRBJ1-1; size: .; V: TRBV2; CDR3: CASRLSWNTEAFF; DNA: TGTGCCAGCAGACTAAGTTGGAACACTGAAGCTTTCTTT
D: .; J: TRBJ1-2; size: .; V: TRBV12-5; CDR3: CASGLPPGGYTF; DNA: TGTGCTAGTGGTTTGCCGCCAGGTGGCTACACCTTC
D: TRBD1; J: TRBJ1-1; size: .; V: TRBV15; CDR3: CATSRGRQGDDTEAFF; DNA: TGTGCCACCAGCAGAGGACGACAGGGGGATGATACTGAAGCTTTCTTT
D: .; J: TRBJ1-1; size: .; V: TRBV29-1; CDR3: CSAAGRGNTEAFF; DNA: TGCAGCGCTGCGGGACGGGGGAACACTGAAGCTTTCTTT
D: .; J: TRBJ1-1; size: .; V: TRBV5-4; CDR3: CASSFGGNTEAFF; DNA: TGTGCCAGCAGCTTTGGTGGGAACACTGAAGCTTTCTTT
D: .; J: TRBJ2-2; size: .; V: TRBV29-1; CDR3: CSVDGQGNTGELFF; DNA: TGCAGCGTTGATGGTCAGGGGAACACCGGGGAGCTGTTTTTT
D: TRBD2; J: TRBJ2-1; size: once; V: TRBV5-1; CDR3: CATSGGGVNEQFF; DNA: TGCGCCACCAGCGGCGGGGGGGTTAATGAGCAGTTCTTC
D: TRBD1; J: TRBJ2-7; size: .; V: TRBV27; CDR3: CASSLWTGREQYF; DNA: TGTGCCAGCAGTTTATGGACAGGGCGCGAGCAGTACTTC
D: .; J: TRBJ1-1; size: .; V: TRBV15; CDR3: CATSDPVIHGAFF; DNA: TGTGCCACCAGCGACCCCGTAATCCATGGGGCTTTCTTT
D: .; J: TRBJ2-1; size: .; V: TRBV5-1; CDR3: CASSLGGDEQFF; DNA: TGCGCCAGCAGCTTGGGAGGGGATGAGCAGTTCTTC
D: .; J: TRBJ1-3; size: .; V: TRBV5-4; CDR3: CASSLGGHSGNTIYF; DNA: TGTGCCAGCAGCTTGGGGGGCCACTCTGGAAACACCATATATTTT
D: .; J: TRBJ2-2; size: few; V: TRBV6-5; CDR3: CASSYGSGELFF; DNA: TGTGCCAGCAGTTACGGCAGCGGGGAGCTGTTTTTT
D: .; J: TRBJ2-7; size: .; V: TRBV28; CDR3: CASKQGYEQYF; DNA: TGTGCCAGCAAACAGGGCTACGAGCAGTACTTC
D: .; J: TRBJ2-1; size: .; V: TRBV25-1; CDR3: CASKGSQYYNEQFF; DNA: TGTGCCAGCAAGGGCAGCCAGTACTACAATGAGCAGTTCTTC
D: .; J: TRBJ2-7; size: few; V: TRBV2; CDR3: CASSGRGGGAHSYEQYF; DNA: TGTGCCAGCAGTGGAAGGGGAGGGGGAGCCCACTCCTACGAGCAGTACTTC
D: .; J: TRBJ1-2; size: .; V: TRBV7-2; CDR3: CTSSLEFGANYGYTF; DNA: TGTACCAGCAGCTTAGAGTTCGGGGCTAACTATGGCTACACCTTC
D: .; J: TRBJ2-7; size: .; V: TRBV27; CDR3: CASSLSGNSYEQYF; DNA: TGTGCCAGCAGTTTAAGCGGAAATTCCTACGAGCAGTACTTC
D: TRBD1; J: TRBJ2-2; size: .; V: TRBV5-4; CDR3: CASSFGQGVTGELFF; DNA: TGTGCCAGCAGCTTCGGCCAGGGGGTAACCGGGGAGCTGTTTTTT
D: .; J: TRBJ2-7; size: .; V: TRBV27; CDR3: CASSPSGTGGGEQYF; DNA: TGTGCCAGCAGTCCCTCCGGGACAGGCGGGGGGGAGCAGTACTTC
D: .; J: TRBJ2-7; size: .; V: TRBV13; CDR3: CASSSAQGQQYF; DNA: TGTGCCAGCAGCTCCGCACAGGGACAGCAGTACTTC
D: .; J: TRBJ2-6; size: .; V: TRBV5-1; CDR3: CASSLGAGVGANVLTF; DNA: TGCGCCAGCAGCTTGGGTGCAGGGGTTGGGGCCAACGTCCTGACTTTC
D: .; J: TRBJ2-3; size: .; V: TRBV5-1; CDR3: CASSFAPGQISTDTQYF; DNA: TGCGCCAGCAGCTTCGCGCCCGGACAGATCAGCACAGATACGCAGTATTTT
D: .; J: TRBJ2-5; size: .; V: TRBV5-4; CDR3: CASSLDGQETQYF; DNA: TGTGCCAGCAGCTTGGACGGCCAAGAGACCCAGTACTTC
D: .; J: TRBJ1-2; size: .; V: TRBV18; CDR3: CASSPGTGPQGYGYTF; DNA: TGTGCCAGCTCACCGGGTACAGGGCCCCAGGGCTATGGCTACACCTTC
D: TRBD2; J: TRBJ2-2; size: few; V: TRBV6-1; CDR3: CASSEGGALGELFF; DNA: TGTGCCAGCAGTGAGGGAGGGGCGCTGGGGGAGCTGTTTTTT
D: .; J: TRBJ2-7; size: few; V: TRBV27; CDR3: CASSLTLGYEQYF; DNA: TGTGCCAGCAGTTTAACCTTGGGGTACGAGCAGTACTTC
D: .; J: TRBJ2-2; size: .; V: TRBV6-5; CDR3: CASSSPMNYVELFF; DNA: TGTGCCAGCAGTTCCCCTATGAACTACGTAGAGCTGTTTTTT
D: .; J: TRBJ2-7; size: .; V: TRBV2; CDR3: CASRGGTGYEQYF; DNA: TGTGCCAGCAGAGGGGGTACCGGCTACGAGCAGTACTTC
D: .; J: TRBJ1-2; size: .; V: TRBV28; CDR3: CASSLFAGEASYGYTF; DNA: TGTGCCAGCAGTTTATTCGCAGGCGAGGCTTCCTATGGCTACACCTTC
D: .; J: TRBJ1-2; size: .; V: TRBV11-2; CDR3: CASSEGIYGYTF; DNA: TGTGCCAGCAGCGAAGGGATCTATGGCTACACCTTC